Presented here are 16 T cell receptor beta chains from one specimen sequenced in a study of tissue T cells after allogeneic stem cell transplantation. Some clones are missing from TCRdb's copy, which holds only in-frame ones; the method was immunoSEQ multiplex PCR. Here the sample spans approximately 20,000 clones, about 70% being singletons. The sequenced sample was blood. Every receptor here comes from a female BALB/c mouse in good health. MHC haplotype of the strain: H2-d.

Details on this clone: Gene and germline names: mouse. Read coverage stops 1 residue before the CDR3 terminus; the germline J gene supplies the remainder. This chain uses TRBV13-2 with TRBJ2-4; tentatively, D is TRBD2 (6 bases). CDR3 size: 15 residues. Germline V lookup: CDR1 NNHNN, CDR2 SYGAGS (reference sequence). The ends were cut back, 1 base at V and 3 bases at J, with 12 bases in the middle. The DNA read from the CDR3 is TGTGCCAGCGGTGATCTGACTGGAAGGCAAAACACCTTGTAC. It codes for CASGDLTGRQNTLY. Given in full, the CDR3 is CASGDLTGRQNTLYF.

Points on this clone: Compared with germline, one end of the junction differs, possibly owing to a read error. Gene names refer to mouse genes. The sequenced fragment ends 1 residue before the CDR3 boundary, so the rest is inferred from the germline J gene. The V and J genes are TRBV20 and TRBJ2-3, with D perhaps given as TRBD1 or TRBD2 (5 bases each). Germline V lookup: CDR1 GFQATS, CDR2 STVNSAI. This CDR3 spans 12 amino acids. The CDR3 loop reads CGARDSAETLYF. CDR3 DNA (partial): TGTGGTGCTCGGGACAGTGCAGAAACGCTGTAT.

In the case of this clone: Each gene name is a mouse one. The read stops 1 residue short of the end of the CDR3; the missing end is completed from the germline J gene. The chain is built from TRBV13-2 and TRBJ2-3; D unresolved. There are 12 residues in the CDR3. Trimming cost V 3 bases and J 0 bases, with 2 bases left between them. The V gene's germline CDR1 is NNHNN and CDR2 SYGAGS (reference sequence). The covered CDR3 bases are TGTGCCAGCGGTGGGAGTGCAGAAACGCTGTAT. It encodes CASGGSAETLY. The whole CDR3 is CASGGSAETLYF.

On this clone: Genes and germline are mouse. CDR3 DNA (partial): TGCACCTGCAGTGAGGGACTGGGGGCTGCTGAGCAGTTC. It translates to CTCSEGLGAAEQF. The whole CDR3 reads CTCSEGLGAAEQFF. The chain recombines TRBV1 with TRBJ2-1; 11 nucleotides align to TRBD2. The read ends 1 residue early relative to the CDR3; the germline J gene fills the gap. Trimming cost V 4 bases and J 6 bases; bases outside gene matches: 2. The CDR3 covers 14 residues. Germline assignment: CDR1 NSQYPW and CDR2 LRSPGD (reference sequence).

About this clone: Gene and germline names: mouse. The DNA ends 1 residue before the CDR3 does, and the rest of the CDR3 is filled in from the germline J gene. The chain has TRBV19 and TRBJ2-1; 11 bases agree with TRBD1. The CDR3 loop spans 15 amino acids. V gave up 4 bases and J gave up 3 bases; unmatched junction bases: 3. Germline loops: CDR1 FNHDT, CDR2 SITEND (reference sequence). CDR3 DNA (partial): TGTGCCAGCAGTCCCGGGACAGGGGGCTATGCTGAGCAGTTC. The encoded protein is CASSPGTGGYAEQF. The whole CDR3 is CASSPGTGGYAEQFF. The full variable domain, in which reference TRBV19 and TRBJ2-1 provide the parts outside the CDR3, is GGIITQTPKFLIGQEGQKLTLKCQQNFNHDTMYWYRQDSGKGLRLIYYSITENDLQKGDLSEGYDASREKKSSFSLTVTSAQKNEMAVFLCASSPGTGGYAEQFFGPGTRLTVL.

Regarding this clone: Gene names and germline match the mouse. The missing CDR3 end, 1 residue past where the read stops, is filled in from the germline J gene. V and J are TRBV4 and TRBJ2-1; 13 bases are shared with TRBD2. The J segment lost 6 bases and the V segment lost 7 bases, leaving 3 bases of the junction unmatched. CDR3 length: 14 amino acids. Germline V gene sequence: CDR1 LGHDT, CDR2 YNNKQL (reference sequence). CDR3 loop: CASMGTGGVAEQFF. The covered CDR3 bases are TGTGCCAGCATGGGGACTGGGGGGGTTGCTGAGCAGTTC.

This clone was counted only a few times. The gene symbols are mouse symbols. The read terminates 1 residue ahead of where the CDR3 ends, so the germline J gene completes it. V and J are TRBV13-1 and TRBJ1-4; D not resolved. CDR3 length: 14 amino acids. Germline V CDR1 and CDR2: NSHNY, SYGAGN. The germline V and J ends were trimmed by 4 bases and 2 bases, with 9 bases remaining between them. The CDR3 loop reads CASSPGGSNERLFF. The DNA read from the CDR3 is TGTGCCAGCAGTCCGGGTGGATCCAACGAAAGATTATTT.

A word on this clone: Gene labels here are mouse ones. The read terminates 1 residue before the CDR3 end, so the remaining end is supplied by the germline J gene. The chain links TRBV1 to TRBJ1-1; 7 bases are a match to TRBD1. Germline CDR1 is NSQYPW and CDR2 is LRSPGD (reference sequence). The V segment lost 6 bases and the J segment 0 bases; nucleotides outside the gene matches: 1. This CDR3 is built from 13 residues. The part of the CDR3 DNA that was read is TGCACCTGCAGGCAGGGGGCAAACACAGAAGTCTTC. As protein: CTCRQGANTEVF. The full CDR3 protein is CTCRQGANTEVFF. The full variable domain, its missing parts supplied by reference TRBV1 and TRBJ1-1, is VTLLEQNPRWRLVPRGQAVNLRCILKNSQYPWMSWYQQDLQKQLQWLFTLRSPGDKEVKSLPGADYLATRVTDTELRLQVANMSQGRTLYCTCRQGANTEVFFGKGTRLTVV.

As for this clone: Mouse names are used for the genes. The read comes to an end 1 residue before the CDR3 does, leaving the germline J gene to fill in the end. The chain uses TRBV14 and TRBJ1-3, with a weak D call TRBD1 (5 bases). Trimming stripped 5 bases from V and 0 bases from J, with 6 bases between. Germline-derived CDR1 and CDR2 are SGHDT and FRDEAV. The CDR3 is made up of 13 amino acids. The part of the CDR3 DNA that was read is TGTGCCAGCAGGGGGGTTTCTGGAAATACGCTCTAT. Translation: CASRGVSGNTLY. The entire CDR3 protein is CASRGVSGNTLYF.

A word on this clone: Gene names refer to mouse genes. The sequenced part of the CDR3 DNA is TGTGCCAGCAGTATAATAGGGAGGGAAGCCAACGAAAGATTATTT. This encodes CASSIIGREANERLF. The whole CDR3 sequence reads CASSIIGREANERLFF. The V gene is TRBV19, the J gene TRBJ1-4; no firm D call. Read coverage stops 1 residue before the CDR3 terminus; the germline J gene supplies the remainder. Germline V gives CDR1 FNHDT, CDR2 SITEND (reference sequence). Trimming left V 1 base short and J 3 bases short, with 13 bases between. This CDR3 contains 16 residues.

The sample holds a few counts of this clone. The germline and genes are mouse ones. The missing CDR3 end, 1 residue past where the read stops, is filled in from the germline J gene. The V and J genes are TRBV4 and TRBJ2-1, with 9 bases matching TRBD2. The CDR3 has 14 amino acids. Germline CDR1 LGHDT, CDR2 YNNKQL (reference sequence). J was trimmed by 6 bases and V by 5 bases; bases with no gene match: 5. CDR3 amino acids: CASSALGGVAEQFF. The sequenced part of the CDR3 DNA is TGTGCCAGCAGCGCACTGGGGGGTGTTGCTGAGCAGTTC. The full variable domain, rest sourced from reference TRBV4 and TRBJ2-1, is ETAVFQTPNYHVTQVGNEVSFNCKQTLGHDTMYWYKQDSKKLLKIMFSYNNKQLIVNETVPRRFSPQSSDKAHLNLRIKSVEPEDSAVYLCASSALGGVAEQFFGPGTRLTVL.

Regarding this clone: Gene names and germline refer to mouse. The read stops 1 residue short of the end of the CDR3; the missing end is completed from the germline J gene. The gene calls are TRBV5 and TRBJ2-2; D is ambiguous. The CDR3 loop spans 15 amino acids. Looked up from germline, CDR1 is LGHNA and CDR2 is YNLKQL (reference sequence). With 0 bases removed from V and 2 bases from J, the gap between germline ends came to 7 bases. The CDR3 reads CASSQDWPNTGQLYF. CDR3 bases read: TGTGCCAGCAGCCAAGACTGGCCTAACACCGGGCAGCTCTAC.

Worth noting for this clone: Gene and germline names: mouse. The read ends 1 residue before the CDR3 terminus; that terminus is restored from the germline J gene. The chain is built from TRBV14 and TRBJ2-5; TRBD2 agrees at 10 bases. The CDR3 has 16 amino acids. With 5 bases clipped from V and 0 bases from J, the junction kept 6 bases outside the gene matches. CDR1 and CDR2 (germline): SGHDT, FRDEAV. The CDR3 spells CASSIPGLGNQDTQYF. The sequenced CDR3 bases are TGTGCCAGCAGCATCCCGGGACTGGGGAACCAAGACACCCAGTAC.

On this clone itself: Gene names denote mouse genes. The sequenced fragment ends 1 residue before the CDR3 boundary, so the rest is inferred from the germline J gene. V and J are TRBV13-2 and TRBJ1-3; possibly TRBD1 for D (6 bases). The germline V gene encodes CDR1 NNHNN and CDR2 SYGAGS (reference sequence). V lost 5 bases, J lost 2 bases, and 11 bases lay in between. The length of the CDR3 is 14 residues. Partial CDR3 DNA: TGTGCCAGCGGGAGAGGGGGGGCTGGAAATACGCTCTAT. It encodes CASGRGGAGNTLY. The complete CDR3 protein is CASGRGGAGNTLYF.

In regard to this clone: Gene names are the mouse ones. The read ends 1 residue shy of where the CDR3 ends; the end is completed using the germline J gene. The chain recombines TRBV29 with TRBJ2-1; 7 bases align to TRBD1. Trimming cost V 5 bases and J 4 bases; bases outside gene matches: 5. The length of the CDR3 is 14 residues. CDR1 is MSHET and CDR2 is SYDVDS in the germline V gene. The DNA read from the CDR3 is TGTGCTAGCAGTCGACAGGGTATGTATGCTGAGCAGTTC. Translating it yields CASSRQGMYAEQF. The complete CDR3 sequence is CASSRQGMYAEQFF.

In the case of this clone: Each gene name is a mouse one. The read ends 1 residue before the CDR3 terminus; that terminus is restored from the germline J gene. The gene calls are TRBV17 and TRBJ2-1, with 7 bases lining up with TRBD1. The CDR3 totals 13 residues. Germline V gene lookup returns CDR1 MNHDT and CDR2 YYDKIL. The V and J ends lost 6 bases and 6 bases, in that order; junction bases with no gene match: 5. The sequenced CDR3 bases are TGTGCTAGCAGCCTAAGGGACAGTGCTGAGCAGTTC. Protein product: CASSLRDSAEQF. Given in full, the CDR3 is CASSLRDSAEQFF.